This T cell receptor beta chain was sequenced for a study of cytomegalovirus exposure and HLA in healthy donors. The PCR had 60 Vbeta and 13 Jbeta primers. Some clones are missing from TCRdb's copy, which holds only in-frame ones; the method was immunoSEQ multiplex PCR. The table records fewer than 80,000 clones, 60% to 75% of them present only once. In germline, CDR1 is ENHRY, CDR2 SYGVKD. This CDR3 has 15 amino acids. V shed 0 bases and J 2 bases; nucleotides not matched to a gene: 2. Sequencing was carried out using PBMCs. This receptor was taken from a woman aged 60-75 years in good health and CMV-seropositive. V is TRBV10-3 and J is TRBJ1-1; 8 bases map to TRBD1. CDR3 sequence reads: CAISESGTGNTEAFF. CDR3 bases: TGTGCCATCAGTGAGTCGGGGACAGGTAACACTGAAGCTTTCTTT.